These T cell receptor beta chains were read from a single sample in a study of CD4 T cells in relation to SARS-CoV-2 and coronaviruses. Only in-frame clones appear in the TCRdb table, and some are missing; sequencing was by immunoSEQ multiplex PCR. The sample contains just under 65,000 clones, about 94% of which appear only once. Sequenced material: naive CD4+ T cells from PBMCs. These receptor sequences come from a human donor in good health. CDR3s include the opening cysteine and the closing phenylalanine or tryptophan. Fields, in order: J gene, CDR3 length, clone size, V gene, D gene, CDR3 DNA, CDR3 protein. D genes are given only for firm matches. Expanded clones get a size class; other rows say once, few or many, or leave the size out.

TRBJ2-2,15,NA,TRBV19,TRBD2,TGTGCCAGCCTTCGGACTAGCGGGTTGGGCGGGGAGCTGTTTTTT,CASLRTSGLGGELFF
TRBJ2-1,15,once,TRBV18,NA,TGTGCCAGCTCACCCCCGGCAGGGGAATACAATGAGCAGTTCTTC,CASSPPAGEYNEQFF
TRBJ2-1,16,NA,TRBV28,NA,TGTGCCAGCTCTTTGGTTACAGGAGGGTCCTACAATGAGCAGTTCTTC,CASSLVTGGSYNEQFF
TRBJ1-2,14,NA,TRBV19,NA,TGTGCCAGTAGGACCCCGGGCACAGACTATGGCTACACCTTC,CASRTPGTDYGYTF
TRBJ2-3,19,NA,TRBV6-6,TRBD2,TGTGCCAGCAGTCTCACTAGCGCAAACAGGCCCAGGAAGGTGGATACGCAGTATTTT,CASSLTSANRPRKVDTQYF
TRBJ2-5,15,NA,TRBV7-3,TRBD2,TGTGCCAGCAGCTCGCTAGCGGGAGGCGCCGAGACCCAGTACTTC,CASSSLAGGAETQYF
TRBJ2-7,14,NA,TRBV30,NA,TGTGCCTGGAGTGTTGGTCAGGGGTTGGTCGAGCAGTACTTC,CAWSVGQGLVEQYF
TRBJ2-3,12,NA,TRBV7-2,NA,TGTGCCAGCAGCAGAAGCACAGATACGCAGTATTTT,CASSRSTDTQYF
TRBJ2-1,14,NA,TRBV6-4,TRBD2,TGTGCCAGCAGTCTAGCGGGAGGGTTAGGTGAGCAGTTCTTC,CASSLAGGLGEQFF
TRBJ2-5,16,NA,TRBV9,TRBD2,TGTGCCAGCAGCGTAGGGGTAGCGGGGAACCAAGAGACCCAGTACTTC,CASSVGVAGNQETQYF
TRBJ1-2,15,NA,TRBV18,TRBD1,TGTGCCAGCTCATCCGACAGGGTCCCTAACTATGGCTACACCTTC,CASSSDRVPNYGYTF
TRBJ1-2,12,NA,TRBV28,NA,TGTGCCAGCAGTTTTATTAACTATGGCTACACCTTC,CASSFINYGYTF
TRBJ2-1,15,NA,TRBV5-1,NA,TGCGCCAGCAGGGGGGTGACAGCCACCTACAATGAGCAGTTCTTC,CASRGVTATYNEQFF
TRBJ2-2,15,NA,TRBV5-4,NA,TGTGCCAGCAGACCAGGCCCAGAGGGCACCGGGGAGCTGTTTTTT,CASRPGPEGTGELFF
TRBJ2-7,17,NA,TRBV28,TRBD2,TGTGCCAGCAGCCTGGGACTAGCGGACCAAAGCTCCTACGAGCAGTACTTC,CASSLGLADQSSYEQYF
TRBJ1-4,13,NA,TRBV19,TRBD1,TGTGCCAGCCGACAGGGGACTAATGAAAAACTGTTTTTT,CASRQGTNEKLFF
TRBJ2-7,13,NA,TRBV7-9,NA,TGTGCCAGCAGCTTAGCGGGCGGGGACGAGCAGTACTTC,CASSLAGGDEQYF
TRBJ2-3,17,NA,TRBV19,NA,TGTGCCAGTAGTATTGGTTCTGGGGGCTATAGCACAGATACGCAGTATTTT,CASSIGSGGYSTDTQYF